Reported below is one T cell receptor beta chain. This sample stems from a study of blood T cell repertoires in COVID-19. In the study overall: Some COVID-19 samples were acute and others convalescent; all came from the United States, Italy and Spain. From T cells, B-cell-depleted T cells, or PBMCs came the material, which was cDNA or gDNA.

Authors' analysis steps: Using reference gene primer amplification, nucleated cell counts were estimated. Assay: immunoSEQ multiplex PCR; the TCRdb copy retains only in-frame clones and omits some. V and J calls plus clone size are reproduced from that table; the DNA served to infer D and trimming. The data show about 160,000 clones, around 80% seen once. Germline V gene data show CDR1 as KGHSH and CDR2 as LQKENI. This CDR3 contains 15 residues. V was pared by 4 bases and J by 0 bases, with 12 bases between. The chain links TRBV18 to TRBJ1-2, with unresolved D. Sequences were obtained from peripheral blood. The sequence derives from a man aged 55 to 70 with acute or convalescent COVID-19. Here the CDR3 DNA reads TGTGCCAGCTCACTAAGAGCGGATCCTAACTATGGCTACACCTTC. Its translation is CASSLRADPNYGYTF.